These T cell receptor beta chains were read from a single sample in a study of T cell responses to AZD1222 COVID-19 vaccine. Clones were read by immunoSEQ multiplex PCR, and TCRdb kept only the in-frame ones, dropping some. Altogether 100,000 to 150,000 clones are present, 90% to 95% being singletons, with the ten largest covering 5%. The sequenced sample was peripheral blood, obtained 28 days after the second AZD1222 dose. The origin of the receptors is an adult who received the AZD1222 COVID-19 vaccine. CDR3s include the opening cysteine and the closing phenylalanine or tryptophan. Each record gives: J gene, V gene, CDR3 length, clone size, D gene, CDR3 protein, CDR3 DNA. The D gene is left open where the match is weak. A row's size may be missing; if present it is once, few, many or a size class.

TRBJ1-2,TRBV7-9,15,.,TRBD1,CASTGGQGENYGYTF,TGTGCCAGCACCGGCGGACAGGGGGAGAACTATGGCTACACCTTC
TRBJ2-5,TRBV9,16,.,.,CASSSSDSGHGETQYF,TGTGCCAGCAGCTCCTCCGACTCGGGCCATGGGGAGACCCAGTACTTC
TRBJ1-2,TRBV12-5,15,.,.,CASGPPLGDNYGYTF,TGTGCTAGTGGTCCACCCTTGGGGGATAACTATGGCTACACCTTC
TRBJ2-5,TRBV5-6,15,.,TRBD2,CASSDTGTSRETQYF,TGTGCCAGCAGCGACACCGGGACTAGCCGGGAGACCCAGTACTTC
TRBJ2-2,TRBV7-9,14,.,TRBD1,CASSKGQATGELFF,TGTGCCAGCAGCAAGGGACAGGCCACCGGGGAGCTGTTTTTT
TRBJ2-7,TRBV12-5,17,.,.,CASGLISMGSKNGEQYF,TGTGCTAGTGGTTTAATTTCGATGGGTTCAAAGAACGGCGAGCAGTACTTC
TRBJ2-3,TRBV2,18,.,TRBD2,CASRTTSWAGGNTDTQYF,TGTGCCAGCAGAACGACTAGTTGGGCGGGGGGGAACACAGATACGCAGTATTTT
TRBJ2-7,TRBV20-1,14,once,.,CSASLGRGIYEQYF,TGCAGTGCTAGTTTAGGTAGGGGGATCTACGAGCAGTACTTC
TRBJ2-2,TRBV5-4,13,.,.,CASSLDRAGELFF,TGTGCCAGCAGCTTGGACAGGGCCGGGGAGCTGTTTTTT
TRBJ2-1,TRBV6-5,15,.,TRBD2,CASSYGTTPANEQFF,TGTGCCAGCAGTTACGGGACTACCCCTGCGAATGAGCAGTTCTTC
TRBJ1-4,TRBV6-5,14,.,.,CASRLRGGNEKLFF,TGTGCCAGCAGGCTCAGGGGTGGTAATGAAAAACTGTTTTTT
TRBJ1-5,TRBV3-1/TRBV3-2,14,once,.,CASSQENSNQPQHF,TGTGCCAGCAGCCAAGAAAATAGCAATCAGCCCCAGCATTTT
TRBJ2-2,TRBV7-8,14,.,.,CASSLSQMGGELFF,TGTGCCAGCAGCTTAAGTCAAATGGGCGGGGAGCTGTTTTTT
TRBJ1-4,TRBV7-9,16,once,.,CASSLVIGTLDEKLFF,TGTGCCAGCAGCTTAGTTATCGGCACCCTAGATGAAAAACTGTTTTTT
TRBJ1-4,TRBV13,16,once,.,CASSLGAGTSGEKLFF,TGTGCCAGCAGCTTGGGGGCCGGGACGTCAGGTGAAAAACTGTTTTTT